This is a list of T cell receptor beta chains from one sample in a study of metastatic and nonmetastatic thyroid tumors. Using MiXCR, TCRdb reanalyzed the PCR reads. The profile shows about 14,000 clones, approximately 29% of them singletons. The source material was tumor tissue. These receptors all stem from a female donor with papillary thyroid cancer or a benign thyroid nodule (not recorded which). Some clones in this sample may be carry-over from other donors' samples. CDR3s leave out the opening cysteine and the closing phenylalanine or tryptophan.

CDR3	V	J
SARETTSTDTQY	TRBV20-1	TRBJ2-3
ASSVGDRPFNEKLF	TRBV9	TRBJ1-4
SSIYSKSWPANYGYT	TRBV6-5	TRBJ1-2
SARTGSGYEQY	TRBV20-1	TRBJ2-7
ASSLMGHEQY	TRBV11-1	TRBJ2-7
ASSGGGAANYGYT	TRBV6-1	TRBJ1-2
SARADSYEQY	TRBV20-1	TRBJ2-7
TSSLWGQGSETQY	TRBV7-6	TRBJ2-5
ASSSPGLYEQY	TRBV11-2	TRBJ2-7
ASSLGLRNEQF	TRBV7-9	TRBJ2-1
ASSYPTSGNTGELF	TRBV6-2/TRBV6-3	TRBJ2-2
ASRSGQGGNQPQH	TRBV6-1	TRBJ1-5
ASSTGQGHNGYT	TRBV7-2	TRBJ1-2
ASSSAGNYGYT	TRBV28	TRBJ1-2
ASSGSYEQY	TRBV10-2	TRBJ2-7
ASSSEDGGSYEQY	TRBV6-2/TRBV6-3	TRBJ2-7
ASSLADNEQF	TRBV11-2	TRBJ2-1
ASSEEAANNEQF	TRBV2	TRBJ2-1
ASRHTGLGVYEQY	TRBV4-2	TRBJ2-7
ASSYSRWREDRNEQF	TRBV6-2/TRBV6-3	TRBJ2-1
ASSIGPTGAGYGYT	TRBV19	TRBJ1-2
ASSPRDNPSTDTQY	TRBV11-1	TRBJ2-3
ASAPGGNEQF	TRBV28	TRBJ2-1
ASSESGQGHEQF	TRBV10-1	TRBJ2-1
AWSVRQVEQY	TRBV30	TRBJ2-7
SAEGGLGSTDTQY	TRBV20-1	TRBJ2-3
ASSQAPAQGEGHT	TRBV3-1	TRBJ1-2
SAYRDTAKETQY	TRBV20-1	TRBJ2-5
ASQTWTGGTDTQY	TRBV6-1	TRBJ2-3
ASSSATGVNTEAF	TRBV11-3	TRBJ1-1
SARDGGQVYEQY	TRBV20-1	TRBJ2-7
ASSQDGGGFNQPQH	TRBV4-2	TRBJ1-5
ASSLGLAGLMDEQY	TRBV9	TRBJ2-7
ASSPTSMVDAGELF	TRBV28	TRBJ2-2
AISDSTRDSGELF	TRBV10-3	TRBJ2-2
ATIAFGGDTQY	TRBV15	TRBJ2-5
SARGGYDYEQY	TRBV20-1	TRBJ2-7
ASSLEMSSYNEQF	TRBV5-5	TRBJ2-1
ASSFGAYEQY	TRBV5-4	TRBJ2-7
ASSAHGGGTGELF	TRBV9	TRBJ2-2
SAAIAGGPGYEQY	TRBV20-1	TRBJ2-7
ASRAKRGPYGYT	TRBV19	TRBJ1-2
ASSDGTGGNEQF	TRBV6-4	TRBJ2-1
ANSLAPTAYTQY	TRBV5-4	TRBJ2-3
ASSQAMVGWNTIY	TRBV4-2	TRBJ1-3
ACQPTGATNEKLF	TRBV30	TRBJ1-4
ASSKREGYEQY	TRBV12-3/TRBV12-4	TRBJ2-7
ASSHGPGKPNYGYT	TRBV11-1	TRBJ1-2
ASSPREGPYNSPLH	TRBV3-1	TRBJ1-6
ASSVVGLDTGELF	TRBV6-1	TRBJ2-2
ASSLGPGLGVYEQY	TRBV5-1	TRBJ2-7
ASSSTAYEQY	TRBV5-1	TRBJ2-7
ASSPLAGETQY	TRBV12-3/TRBV12-4	TRBJ2-5